The 15 T cell receptor beta chains in this list originate from one sample, sequenced in a study of PD-L1 blockade in urothelial cancer. Measured with immunoSEQ multiplex PCR; TCRdb has only the in-frame clones, and not every one. The sample records 70,000 to 100,000 clones, roughly 84% being singletons. Indicated time point: pretreatment peripheral blood. The specimen comprised PBMCs, sampled around atezolizumab (anti-PD-L1) treatment. Receptors were obtained from a man aged 60 to 75 with urothelial cancer.

The CDR3 sequence is CASQRRGETQYF. The CDR3 region has the DNA TGCGCCAGCCAGAGGAGAGGGGAGACCCAGTACTTC. The chain recombines TRBV5-1 with TRBJ2-5; TRBD2 is a possible D gene (5 bases). CDR3 length equals 12 residues. The V gene's germline CDR1 is SGHRS and CDR2 YFSETQ. Trimming left V 7 bases short and J 5 bases short, with 12 bases between.

This clone occurred once. The CDR3 nucleotides are TGTGCCAGCAGTTACGGAACAGGGCCTGGGGCCAACGTCCTGACTTTC. It codes for CASSYGTGPGANVLTF. This rearrangement joins TRBV6-5 to TRBJ2-6, with TRBD1 as a possible D gene (6 bases). The V gene lost 2 bases and the J gene lost 2 bases, with 10 bases spanning the gap. The germline CDR1 and CDR2 sequences are MNHEY and SVGAGI. The CDR3 consists of 16 residues.

CDR3 amino acids: CASTPFSPEQYF. The CDR3 DNA is TGTGCCAGCACCCCCTTCTCTCCCGAGCAGTACTTC. The rearrangement uses TRBV6-8 and TRBJ2-7; D is unclear. Germline CDR1 is MNHGY and CDR2 is SAAAGT. This CDR3 spans 12 amino acids. The V gene lost 7 bases and the J gene lost 6 bases, with 13 bases spanning the gap.

The CDR3 is CASQPQGRNEKLFF. DNA for the CDR3: TGTGCCAGTCAGCCACAGGGTAGGAATGAAAAACTGTTTTTT. V and J are TRBV19 and TRBJ1-4; tentative D call: TRBD1 (6 bases). The CDR3 sequence is 14 residues long. Between the trimmed V and J ends, which lost 8 bases and 5 bases, there was a span of 15 bases. The germline V gene encodes CDR1 LNHDA and CDR2 SQIVND (reference sequence).

V is TRBV6-5 and J is TRBJ1-5, with TRBD1 matching 7 bases. This CDR3 contains 15 residues. Per germline, CDR1 MNHEY and CDR2 SVGAGI. V gave up 5 bases and J gave up 3 bases; unmatched junction bases: 7. CDR3 in amino acids: CASSGNRGNNQPQHF. The CDR3 DNA is TGTGCCAGCAGTGGGAACAGGGGAAACAATCAGCCCCAGCATTTT.

This clone was found once. The chain is built from TRBV5-1 and TRBJ1-2, with a tentative D call TRBD1 (6 bases). V lost 3 bases, J lost 4 bases, and 13 bases lay in between. The CDR3 is made up of 14 amino acids. Germline V gene sequence: CDR1 SGHRS, CDR2 YFSETQ. CDR3: CASSSTSGVYGYTF. CDR3 coding DNA: TGCGCCAGCAGCTCGACTTCAGGGGTCTATGGCTACACCTTC.

The rearrangement links TRBV28 to TRBJ1-1; D ambiguous. Germline V gene data show CDR1 as MDHEN and CDR2 as SYDVKM. CDR3 length: 13 amino acids. V lost 5 bases to trimming and J lost 2 bases, with 9 bases between them. This chain's CDR3 is CASSGGINTEAFF. The CDR3 DNA reads TGTGCCAGCAGTGGAGGGATAAACACTGAAGCTTTCTTT.

The chain has TRBV5-4 and TRBJ2-3; tentative D call: TRBD1 (6 bases). The CDR3 extends over 14 amino acids. V lost 4 bases to trimming and J lost 2 bases, with 11 bases between them. From germline, CDR1 is SGHNT and CDR2 YYREEE (reference sequence). CDR3 DNA: TGTGCCAGCAGCCCAGGGGAATCCACAGATACGCAGTATTTT. Residues: CASSPGESTDTQYF.

This clone has just one count. The J gene is TRBJ2-2, the V gene TRBV6-1, with D unresolved. The V end lost 2 bases, the J end lost 4 bases, and 11 bases lay between the germline ends. Germline assignment: CDR1 MNHNS and CDR2 SASEGT. This CDR3 spans 15 amino acids. CDR3 nucleotide sequence: TGTGCCAGCAGTGAAAATGTTTTATCCACCGGGGAGCTGTTTTTT. The encoded protein is CASSENVLSTGELFF.

In its sample, this clone was seen a few times. CDR3 nucleotides: TGTGCCAGCAGTGGCCAGACTAGCGGACAAGAGACCCAGTACTTC. Amino acids: CASSGQTSGQETQYF. The J gene is TRBJ2-5, the V gene TRBV2; 9 bases line up with TRBD2. The CDR3 contains 15 residues. CDR1 SNHLY and CDR2 FYNNEI come from the germline V gene. V trimming: 4 bases; J trimming: 2 bases; junction bases outside the gene matches: 5.

CDR3 nucleotides: TGTGCCAGTAAACCGGGCCAGGGCTATGGCTACACCTTC. The encoded protein is CASKPGQGYGYTF. V and J are TRBV19 and TRBJ1-2; D may be TRBD1 (5 bases). The CDR3 consists of 13 residues. CDR1 is LNHDA, CDR2 SQIVND, per germline (reference sequence). V lost 7 bases, J lost 4 bases, and 13 bases lay in between.

This sequence joins TRBV11-2 and TRBJ2-1; D might be TRBD2 (6 bases). The CDR3 sequence is 16 residues long. Germline CDR1 SGHAT, CDR2 FQNNGV. Deletions cut 1 base from V and 3 bases from J, with 13 bases between. The CDR3 here is CASSLVGAGNYNEQFF. The CDR3 DNA is TGTGCCAGCAGCTTAGTAGGGGCGGGAAACTACAATGAGCAGTTCTTC.

The DNA of the CDR3 is TGTGCCAGCAGTTCCACCGGACGGACAAATAATTCACCCCTCCACTTT. Amino acid sequence: CASSSTGRTNNSPLHF. This sequence joins TRBV6-5 and TRBJ1-6, with D possibly being TRBD1 (5 bases). V lost 4 bases to trimming and J lost 5 bases, with 15 bases between them. From germline, CDR1 is MNHEY and CDR2 SVGAGI. This CDR3 contains 16 residues.

The sample holds a few counts of this clone. The chain recombines TRBV5-1 with TRBJ1-5; D is uncertain. The CDR3 covers 15 residues. Trimming removed 0 bases from V and 1 base from J, with 8 bases in between. Per germline, CDR1 SGHRS and CDR2 YFSETQ. The CDR3 coding sequence is TGCGCCAGCAGCTTGGCCGGAGCGAGCAATCAGCCCCAGCATTTT. Amino acid sequence: CASSLAGASNQPQHF.

The chain carries TRBV6-5 and TRBJ2-5; 9 nucleotides align to TRBD1. The CDR3 runs to 14 residues. Trimming took 5 bases from V and 2 from J; bases not matched to a gene: 3. Germline V gives CDR1 MNHEY, CDR2 SVGAGI. CDR3 DNA sequence: TGTGCCAGCAGTCGTGACAGGGGGCAAGAGACCCAGTACTTC. This translates into CASSRDRGQETQYF.